Here is one T cell receptor beta chain with its context. Its antigen remains unidentified. This sample is drawn from a study of cytomegalovirus exposure and HLA in healthy donors. Notes on the study in general: The productive fraction for most TCR beta V segments was about 87% or about 30% in an earlier analysis. TCR beta V- and J-gene trimming was later associated with a missense DCLRE1C variant. Most subjects had HLA-A and HLA-B alleles reportedly predicted accurately by TCR beta sequences.

In the PCR, 60 Vbeta and 13 Jbeta primers were used. The data were produced by immunoSEQ multiplex PCR, yet TCRdb's version contains in-frame clones alone and is incomplete. The table lists over 100,000 clones, just under 80% of them singletons, with 5.3% in the top ten. Germline V gene data show CDR1 as SGHNT and CDR2 as YYREEE (reference sequence). The CDR3 has 14 amino acids. V lost 2 bases, J lost 6 bases, and 6 bases stayed unmatched. Sequenced: PBMCs. This chain connects TRBV5-4 to TRBJ1-2; TRBD1 matches 8 bases. The origin of this receptor is a man aged 30 to 45 in good health and CMV-seronegative. The CDR3, as DNA: TGTGCCAGCAGCTTCCGGGACAGGTTCGATGGCTACACCTTC. Translated: CASSFRDRFDGYTF. Together with reference TRBV5-4 and TRBJ1-2, the CDR3 gives the full variable domain: ETGVTQSPTHLIKTRGQQVTLRCSSQSGHNTVSWYQQALGQGPQFIFQYYREEENGRGNFPPRFSGLQFPNYSSELNVNALELDDSALYLCASSFRDRFDGYTFGSGTRLTVV.